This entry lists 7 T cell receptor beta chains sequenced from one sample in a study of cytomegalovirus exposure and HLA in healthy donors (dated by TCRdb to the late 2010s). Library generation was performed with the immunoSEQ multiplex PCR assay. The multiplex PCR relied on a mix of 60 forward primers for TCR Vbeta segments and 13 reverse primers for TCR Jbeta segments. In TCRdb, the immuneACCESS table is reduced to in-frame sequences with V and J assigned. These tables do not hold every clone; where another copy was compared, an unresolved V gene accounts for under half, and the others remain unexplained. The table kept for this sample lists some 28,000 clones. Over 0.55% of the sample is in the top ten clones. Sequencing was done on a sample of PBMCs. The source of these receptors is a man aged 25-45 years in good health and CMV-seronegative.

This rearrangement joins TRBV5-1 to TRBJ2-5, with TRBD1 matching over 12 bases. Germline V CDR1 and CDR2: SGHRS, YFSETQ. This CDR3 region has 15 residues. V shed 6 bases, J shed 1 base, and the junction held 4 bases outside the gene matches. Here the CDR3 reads CASTGQGAIQETQYF. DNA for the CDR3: TGCGCCAGCACGGGACAGGGGGCCATCCAAGAGACCCAGTACTTC.

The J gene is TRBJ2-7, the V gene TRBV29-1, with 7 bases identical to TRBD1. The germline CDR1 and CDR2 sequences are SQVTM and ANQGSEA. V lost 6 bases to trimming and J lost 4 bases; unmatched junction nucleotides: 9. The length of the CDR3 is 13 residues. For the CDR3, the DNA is TGCAGCGTAGCCGGGACAGCTATTTACGAGCAGTACTTC. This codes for CSVAGTAIYEQYF.

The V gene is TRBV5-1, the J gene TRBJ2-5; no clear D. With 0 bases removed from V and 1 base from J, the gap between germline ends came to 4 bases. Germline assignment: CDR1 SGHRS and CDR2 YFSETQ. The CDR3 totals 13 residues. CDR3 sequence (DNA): TGCGCCAGCAGCTTGGTCGGCCAAGAGACCCAGTACTTC. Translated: CASSLVGQETQYF.

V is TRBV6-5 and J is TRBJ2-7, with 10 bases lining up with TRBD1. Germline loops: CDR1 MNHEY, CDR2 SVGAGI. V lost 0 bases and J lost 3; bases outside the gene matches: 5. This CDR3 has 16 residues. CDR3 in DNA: TGTGCCAGCAGTTACTCCGGGACAGGGGTCCGCTACGAGCAGTACTTC. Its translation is CASSYSGTGVRYEQYF.

CDR3 amino acids: CASSLAAVYEQYF. DNA of the CDR3: TGTGCCAGCAGCTTAGCGGCTGTCTACGAGCAGTACTTC. The chain couples TRBV7-2 to TRBJ2-7; D call uncertain. The CDR3 runs to 13 residues. Between the trimmed V and J ends, which lost 0 bases and 3 bases, there was a span of 6 bases. Per the germline V gene, CDR1 is SGHTA and CDR2 is FQGNSA.

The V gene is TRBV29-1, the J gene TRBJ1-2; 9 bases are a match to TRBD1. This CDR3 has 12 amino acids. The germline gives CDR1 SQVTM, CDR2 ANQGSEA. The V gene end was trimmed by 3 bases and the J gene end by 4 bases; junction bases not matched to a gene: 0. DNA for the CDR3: TGCAGCGTTGAGACAGGGGGCTATGGCTACACCTTC. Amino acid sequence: CSVETGGYGYTF. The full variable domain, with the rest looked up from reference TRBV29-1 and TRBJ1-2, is SAVISQKPSRDICQRGTSLTIQCQVDSQVTMMFWYRQQPGQSLTLIATANQGSEATYESGFVIDKFPISRPNLTFSTLTVSNMSPEDSSIYLCSVETGGYGYTFGSGTRLTVV.

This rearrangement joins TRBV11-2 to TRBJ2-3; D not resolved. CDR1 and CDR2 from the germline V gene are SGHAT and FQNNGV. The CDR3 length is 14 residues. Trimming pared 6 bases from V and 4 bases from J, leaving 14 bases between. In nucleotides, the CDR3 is TGTGCCAGCAGTGGAGAGAGTAGGCCAGATACGCAGTATTTT. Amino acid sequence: CASSGESRPDTQYF.